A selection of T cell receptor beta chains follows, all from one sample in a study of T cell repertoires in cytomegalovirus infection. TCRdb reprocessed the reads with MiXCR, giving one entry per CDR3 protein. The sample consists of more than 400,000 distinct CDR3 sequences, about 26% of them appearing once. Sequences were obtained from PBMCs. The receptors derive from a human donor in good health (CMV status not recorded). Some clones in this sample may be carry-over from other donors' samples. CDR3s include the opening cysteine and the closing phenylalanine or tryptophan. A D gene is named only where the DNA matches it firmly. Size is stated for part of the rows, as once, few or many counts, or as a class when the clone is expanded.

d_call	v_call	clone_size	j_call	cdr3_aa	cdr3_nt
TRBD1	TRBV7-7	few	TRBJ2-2	CASSPIFGQGGTGELFF	TGTGCCAGCAGCCCAATCTTCGGACAGGGGGGAACCGGGGAGCTGTTTTTT
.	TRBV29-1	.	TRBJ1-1	CSVGGGGNTEAFF	TGCAGCGTGGGGGGCGGCGGGAACACTGAAGCTTTCTTT
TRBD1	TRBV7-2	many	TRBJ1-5	CASSLSYRGDQPQHF	TGTGCCAGCAGCTTAAGTTACAGGGGGGATCAGCCCCAGCATTTT
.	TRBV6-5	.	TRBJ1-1	CASTPRGGRANTEAFF	TGTGCCAGCACCCCGAGGGGCGGACGGGCGAACACTGAAGCTTTCTTT
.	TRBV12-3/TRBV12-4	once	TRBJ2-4	CASSLWGENIQYF	TGTGCCAGCAGTTTATGGGGGGAAAACATTCAGTACTTC
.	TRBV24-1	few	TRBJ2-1	CATSSGEPRGYNEQFF	TGTGCCACCAGTTCTGGGGAACCCCGAGGGTACAATGAGCAGTTCTTC
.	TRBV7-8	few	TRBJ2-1	CASSLTRVTPPNEQFF	TGTGCCAGCAGTTTGACACGGGTCACCCCACCCAATGAGCAGTTCTTC
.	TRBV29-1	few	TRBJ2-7	CSASRPGSSYEQYF	TGCAGCGCGAGTCGGCCCGGGAGCTCCTACGAGCAGTACTTC
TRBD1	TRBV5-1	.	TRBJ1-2	CASSPGQGYNGYTF	TGCGCCAGCAGCCCGGGACAGGGATATAATGGCTACACCTTC
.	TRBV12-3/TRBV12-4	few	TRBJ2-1	CASSFFAGNEQFF	TGTGCCAGCAGTTTCTTTGCGGGAAATGAGCAGTTCTTC
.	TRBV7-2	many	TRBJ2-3	CASSSPPKGDTQYF	TGTGCCAGCAGCTCGCCGCCTAAGGGAGATACGCAGTATTTT
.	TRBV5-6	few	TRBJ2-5	CASSLLPTEETQYF	TGTGCCAGCAGCTTGTTACCGACAGAAGAGACCCAGTACTTC
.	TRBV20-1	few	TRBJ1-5	CSVPWEGQPQHF	TGCAGTGTACCTTGGGAGGGTCAGCCCCAGCATTTT
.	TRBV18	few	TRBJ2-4	CASSPPGVWAKNIQYF	TGTGCCAGCTCACCACCCGGGGTATGGGCCAAAAACATTCAGTACTTC
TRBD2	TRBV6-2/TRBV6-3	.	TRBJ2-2	CASSLGAGITGELFF	TGTGCCAGCAGTTTAGGAGCGGGGATCACCGGGGAGCTGTTTTTT
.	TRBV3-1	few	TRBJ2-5	CASSQAKAEETQYF	TGTGCCAGCAGCCAAGCTAAAGCGGAAGAGACCCAGTACTTC
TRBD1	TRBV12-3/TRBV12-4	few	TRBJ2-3	CASTVGQAPDTQYF	TGTGCCAGCACCGTTGGACAGGCTCCAGATACGCAGTATTTT
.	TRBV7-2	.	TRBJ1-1	CASSLAGWDTEAFF	TGTGCCAGCAGCTTAGCCGGATGGGACACTGAAGCTTTCTTT
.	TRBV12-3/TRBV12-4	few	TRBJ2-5	CASSWKWPRETQYF	TGTGCCAGCAGCTGGAAGTGGCCGAGAGAGACCCAGTACTTC
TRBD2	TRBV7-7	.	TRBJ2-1	CASSYRLAGGPGNEQFF	TGTGCCAGCAGTTACCGACTAGCGGGAGGGCCGGGGAATGAGCAGTTCTTC
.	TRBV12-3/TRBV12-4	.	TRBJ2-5	CASSASTASVTQYF	TGTGCCAGCAGTGCCTCGACAGCGTCCGTGACCCAGTACTTC
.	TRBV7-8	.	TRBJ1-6	CASSLAGLGPYNSPLHF	TGTGCCAGCAGCTTAGCAGGACTCGGACCTTATAATTCACCCCTCCACTTT
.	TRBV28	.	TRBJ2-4	CASSPSQGVTKNIQYF	TGTGCCAGCAGCCCATCACAGGGTGTGACCAAAAACATTCAGTACTTC